Each of the 14 T cell receptor beta chains below was sequenced from the same sample in a study of OX40 agonist ivuxolimab in advanced cancers. Data came from immunoSEQ multiplex PCR; TCRdb stores just in-frame clones and leaves some out. The table records some 81,000 clones, about 86% of them present only once. The source material was CD4+ or CD8+ T cells sorted from blood, sampled in a trial of the OX40 agonist ivuxolimab. The source is an adult with an advanced solid tumor such as melanoma, head and neck, liver or kidney cancer.

J is TRBJ2-5 and V is TRBV19; D ambiguous. The CDR3 length is 14 residues. Germline V gene sequence: CDR1 LNHDA, CDR2 SQIVND (reference sequence). Trimming left V 3 bases short and J 1 base short, with 9 bases between. CDR3 in DNA: TGTGCCAGTAGTATGGCGCAGACCCAAGAGACCCAGTACTTC. It specifies CASSMAQTQETQYF. Full variable domain (remainder filled in from reference TRBV19 and TRBJ2-5): DGGITQSPKYLFRKEGQNVTLSCEQNLNHDAMYWYRQDPGQGLRLIYYSQIVNDFQKGDIAEGYSVSREKKESFPLTVTSAQKNPTAFYLCASSMAQTQETQYFGPGTRLLVL.

V and J are TRBV11-1 and TRBJ2-7; 7 bases line up with TRBD1. V shed 4 bases and J 1 base; nucleotides not matched to a gene: 7. This CDR3 spans 15 amino acids. Germline-derived CDR1 and CDR2 are SGHAT and FQDESV (reference sequence). CDR3 amino acids: CASSSRQGGSYEQYF. CDR3 in DNA: TGTGCCAGCAGCTCCCGACAGGGCGGGTCCTACGAGCAGTACTTC.

The chain links TRBV12-5 to TRBJ1-5, with D perhaps TRBD1 (5 bases). The ends were cut back, 10 bases at V and 4 bases at J, with 14 bases in the middle. The CDR3 totals 13 residues. Germline V gives CDR1 LGHNT, CDR2 FRNRAP. Written as DNA, the CDR3 is TGTGCTACGGGGCGAAAAGGGAATCAGCCCCAGCATTTT. It translates to CATGRKGNQPQHF.

The genes are TRBV11-2 and TRBJ2-4; TRBD2 might be the D (6 bases). Germline CDR1 is SGHAT and CDR2 is FQNNGV. This CDR3 contains 18 residues. V lost 0 bases and J 0 bases, leaving 15 bases between the germline ends. The DNA for the CDR3 is TGTGCCAGCAGCTTAGATCGGCCGGGCGGGGCAGCCAAAAACATTCAGTACTTC. Protein sequence: CASSLDRPGGAAKNIQYF. Drawing the rest from reference TRBV11-2 and TRBJ2-4, the complete variable domain is EAGVAQSPRYKIIEKRQSVAFWCNPISGHATLYWYQQILGQGPKLLIQFQNNGVVDDSQLPKDRFSAERLKGVDSTLKIQPAKLEDSAVYLCASSLDRPGGAAKNIQYFGAGTRLSVL.

The chain carries TRBV10-3 and TRBJ1-5; D is unresolved. This CDR3 contains 14 residues. CDR1 is ENHRY and CDR2 is SYGVKD in the germline V gene. V dropped 0 bases and J dropped 4 bases, with 7 bases sitting between them. CDR3 coding DNA: TGTGCCATCAGTGAGTCACGGGAAAATCAGCCCCAGCATTTT. Its protein product is CAISESRENQPQHF.

The gene calls are TRBV5-1 and TRBJ1-1; TRBD1 might be the D (6 bases). Per germline, CDR1 SGHRS and CDR2 YFSETQ. Between the trimmed V and J ends, which lost 1 base and 1 base, there was a span of 14 bases. This CDR3 contains 16 residues. The CDR3 coding sequence is TGCGCCAGCAGCTTGCTCTCAGGGGCTTCGAACACTGAAGCTTTCTTT. It is translated as CASSLLSGASNTEAFF. The whole variable domain, filled in from reference TRBV5-1 and TRBJ1-1, reads KAGVTQTPRYLIKTRGQQVTLSCSPISGHRSVSWYQQTPGQGLQFLFEYFSETQRNKGNFPGRFSGRQFSNSRSEMNVSTLELGDSALYLCASSLLSGASNTEAFFGQGTRLTVV.

This sequence joins TRBV18 and TRBJ1-2, with 8 positions matching TRBD1. The CDR3 length is 15 residues. Germline CDR1 KGHSH, CDR2 LQKENI. J lost 8 bases, V lost 2 bases, and 10 bases had no gene match. In DNA, the CDR3 is TGTGCCAGCTCACCAGGGGACAGGCTGTTCGGGGGCTACACCTTC. Protein product: CASSPGDRLFGGYTF.

V and J are TRBV4-3 and TRBJ2-7; 11 nucleotides align to TRBD2. V gave up 11 bases and J gave up 4 bases; unmatched junction bases: 16. The CDR3 contains 16 residues. The germline gives CDR1 LGHNA, CDR2 YSLEER. This CDR3 reads CAFRRASGRRSYEQYF. CDR3 nucleotides: TGCGCCTTCCGCAGGGCTAGCGGGAGGAGGTCGTACGAGCAGTACTTC.

This clone came up a few times. The rearrangement uses TRBV28 and TRBJ1-2; D is unresolved. The CDR3 consists of 14 residues. Germline V gene sequence: CDR1 MDHEN, CDR2 SYDVKM. Trimming cost V 5 bases and J 6 bases, with 16 bases left between them. CDR3 in amino acids: CASSQTTWRNGYTF. The CDR3 nucleotides read TGTGCCAGCAGTCAAACTACATGGAGGAATGGCTACACCTTC.

The rearrangement uses TRBV6-6 and TRBJ1-2; 7 bases match TRBD1. The CDR3 length is 14 residues. With V trimmed by 5 bases and J by 3 bases, 6 bases remained unmatched. Per the germline V gene, CDR1 is MNHNY and CDR2 is SVGAGI (reference sequence). CDR3: CASSPGTVYYGYTF. CDR3 nucleotide sequence: TGTGCCAGCAGTCCCGGGACAGTTTACTATGGCTACACCTTC.

The J gene is TRBJ2-1, the V gene TRBV21-1; the table's D call of TRBD1 was not tested on the DNA. TRBV21-1 is a known pseudogene. CDR3 length: 17 amino acids. The CDR3 sequence: CASSKALPGRAYNEQFF. CDR3 in DNA: TGTGCCAGCAGCAAAGCGCTCCCCGGCAGGGCCTACAATGAGCAGTTCTTC.

J is TRBJ1-1 and V is TRBV10-3, with D perhaps matching TRBD1 (5 bases). V was clipped by 11 bases and J by 0 bases, with 13 bases between them. Germline lookup yields CDR1 ENHRY and CDR2 SYGVKD. The CDR3 spans 13 residues. The CDR3 region is CAVAGRLNTEAFF. CDR3 in DNA: TGTGCCGTCGCGGGACGGCTGAACACTGAAGCTTTCTTT.

This chain links TRBV5-1 with TRBJ1-1, with D possibly being TRBD1 (5 bases). The CDR3 covers 15 residues. V was trimmed by 0 bases and J by 2 bases, leaving 11 bases between them. The germline V gene has CDR1 SGHRS and CDR2 YFSETQ. CDR3 sequence reads: CASSLAAGSNTEAFF. CDR3 nucleotide sequence: TGCGCCAGCAGCTTGGCGGCAGGGTCTAACACTGAAGCTTTCTTT.

This chain connects TRBV6-1 to TRBJ2-1; 7 nucleotides align to TRBD2. V dropped 7 bases and J dropped 4; count of bases not matched to a gene: 10. The CDR3 loop spans 15 amino acids. Germline lookup yields CDR1 MNHNS and CDR2 SASEGT. The CDR3 sequence: CASIGGELGYNEQFF. CDR3 coding DNA: TGTGCCAGCATTGGGGGGGAATTGGGATACAATGAGCAGTTCTTC.